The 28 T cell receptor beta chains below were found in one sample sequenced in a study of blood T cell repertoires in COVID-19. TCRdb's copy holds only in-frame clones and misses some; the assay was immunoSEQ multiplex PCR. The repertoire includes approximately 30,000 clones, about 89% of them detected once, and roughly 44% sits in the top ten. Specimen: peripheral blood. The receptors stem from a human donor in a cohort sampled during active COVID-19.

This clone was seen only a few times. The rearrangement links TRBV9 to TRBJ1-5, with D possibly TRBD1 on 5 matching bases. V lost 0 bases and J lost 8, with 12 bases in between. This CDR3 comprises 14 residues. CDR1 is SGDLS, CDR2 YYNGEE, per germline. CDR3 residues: CASSVGGGLEPQHF. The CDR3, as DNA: TGTGCCAGCAGCGTAGGTGGGGGGTTGGAGCCCCAGCATTTT. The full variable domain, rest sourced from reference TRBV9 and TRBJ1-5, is DSGVTQTPKHLITATGQRVTLRCSPRSGDLSVYWYQQSLDQGLQFLIQYYNGEERAKGNILERFSAQQFPDLHSELNLSSLELGDSALYFCASSVGGGLEPQHFGDGTRLSIL.

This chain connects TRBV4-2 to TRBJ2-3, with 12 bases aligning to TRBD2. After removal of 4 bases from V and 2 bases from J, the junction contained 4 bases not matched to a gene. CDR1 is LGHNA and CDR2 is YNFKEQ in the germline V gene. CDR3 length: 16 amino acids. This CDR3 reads CASSPGLAGFTDTQYF. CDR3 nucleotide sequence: TGTGCCAGCAGCCCAGGACTAGCGGGGTTCACAGATACGCAGTATTTT.

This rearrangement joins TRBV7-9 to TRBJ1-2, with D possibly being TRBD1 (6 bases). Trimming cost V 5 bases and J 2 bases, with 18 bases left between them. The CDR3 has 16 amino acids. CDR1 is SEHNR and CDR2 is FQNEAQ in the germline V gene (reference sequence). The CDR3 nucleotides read TGTGCCAGCAGCCCATGGGCCGGGGGGCTGAACTATGGCTACACCTTC. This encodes CASSPWAGGLNYGYTF.

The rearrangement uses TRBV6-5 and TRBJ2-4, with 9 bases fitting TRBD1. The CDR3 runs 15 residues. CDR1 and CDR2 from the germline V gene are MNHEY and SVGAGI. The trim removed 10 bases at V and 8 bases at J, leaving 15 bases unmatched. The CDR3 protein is CANRTTGQGLDIQYF. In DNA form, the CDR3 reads TGTGCCAACAGAACCACGGGACAGGGTTTGGACATTCAGTACTTC.

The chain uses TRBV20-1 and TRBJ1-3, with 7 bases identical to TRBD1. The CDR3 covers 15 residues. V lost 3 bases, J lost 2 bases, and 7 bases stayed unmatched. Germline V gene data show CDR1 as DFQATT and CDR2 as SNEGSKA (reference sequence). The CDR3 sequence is CSASRQGAAGNTIYF. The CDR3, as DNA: TGCAGTGCTAGTAGACAGGGTGCCGCTGGAAACACCATATATTTT.

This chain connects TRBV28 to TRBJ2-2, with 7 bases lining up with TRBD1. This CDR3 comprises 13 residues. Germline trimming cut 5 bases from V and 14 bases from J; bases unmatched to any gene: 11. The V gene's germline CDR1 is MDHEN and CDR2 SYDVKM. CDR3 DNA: TGTGCCAGCAGTACCCCCGGGACAGAGGTACTGTTTTTT. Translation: CASSTPGTEVLFF.

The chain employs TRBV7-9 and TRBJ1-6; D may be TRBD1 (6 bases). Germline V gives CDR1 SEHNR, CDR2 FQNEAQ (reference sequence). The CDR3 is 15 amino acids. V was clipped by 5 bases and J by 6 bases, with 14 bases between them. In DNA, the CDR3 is TGTGCCAGCAGCCTCAGGGGCTCAATTAATTCACCCCTCCACTTT. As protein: CASSLRGSINSPLHF.

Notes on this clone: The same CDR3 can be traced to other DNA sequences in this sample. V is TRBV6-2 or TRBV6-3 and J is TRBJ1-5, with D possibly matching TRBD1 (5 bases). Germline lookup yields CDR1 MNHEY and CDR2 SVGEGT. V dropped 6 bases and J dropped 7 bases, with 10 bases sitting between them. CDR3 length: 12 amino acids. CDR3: CASSYQGQPQHF. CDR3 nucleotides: TGTGCCAGCAGCTATCAGGGCCAGCCCCAGCATTTT.

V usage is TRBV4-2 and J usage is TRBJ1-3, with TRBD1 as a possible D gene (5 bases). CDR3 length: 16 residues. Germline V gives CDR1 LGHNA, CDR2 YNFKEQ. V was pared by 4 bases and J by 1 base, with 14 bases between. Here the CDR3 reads CASSRSLRGSGNTIYF. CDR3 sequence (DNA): TGTGCCAGCAGCCGGTCACTTAGGGGATCTGGAAACACCATATATTTT.

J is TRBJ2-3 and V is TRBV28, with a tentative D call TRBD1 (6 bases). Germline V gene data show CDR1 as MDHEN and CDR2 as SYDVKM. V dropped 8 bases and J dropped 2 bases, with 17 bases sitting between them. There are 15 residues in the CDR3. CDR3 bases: TGTGCCAGCTCCCTACCCGGGACACCCACAGATACGCAGTATTTT. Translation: CASSLPGTPTDTQYF.

CDR3 residues: CASSLSGTGAYEQYF. In DNA, the CDR3 is TGTGCCAGCAGTTTATCCGGGACAGGTGCCTACGAGCAGTACTTC. This chain links TRBV27 with TRBJ2-7; 8 bases map to TRBD1. The CDR3 extends over 15 amino acids. The trim removed 0 bases at V and 2 bases at J, leaving 3 bases unmatched. Germline CDR1 MNHEY, CDR2 SMNVEV (reference sequence).

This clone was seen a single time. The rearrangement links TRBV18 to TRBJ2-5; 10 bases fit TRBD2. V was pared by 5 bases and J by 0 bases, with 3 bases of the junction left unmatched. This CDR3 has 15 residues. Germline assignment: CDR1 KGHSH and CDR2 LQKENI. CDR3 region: CASSAAGGYQETQYF. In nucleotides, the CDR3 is TGTGCCAGCTCAGCAGCGGGGGGGTACCAAGAGACCCAGTACTTC.

The CDR3 loop reads CASSEGSSGGTQYF. For the CDR3, the DNA is TGCGCCAGCAGTGAAGGGAGCTCCGGGGGGACCCAGTACTTC. The chain employs TRBV10-1 and TRBJ2-5, with D tentatively TRBD2 (6 bases). The CDR3 is made up of 14 amino acids. The V gene lost 3 bases and the J gene lost 7 bases, with 15 bases spanning the gap. Germline V lookup: CDR1 WNHNN, CDR2 SYGVQD (reference sequence).

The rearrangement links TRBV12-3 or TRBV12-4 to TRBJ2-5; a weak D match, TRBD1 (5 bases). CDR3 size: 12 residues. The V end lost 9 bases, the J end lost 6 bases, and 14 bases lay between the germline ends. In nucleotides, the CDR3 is TGTGCCAGTGGGGCCCTGTCCAAGACCCAGTACTTC. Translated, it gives CASGALSKTQYF.

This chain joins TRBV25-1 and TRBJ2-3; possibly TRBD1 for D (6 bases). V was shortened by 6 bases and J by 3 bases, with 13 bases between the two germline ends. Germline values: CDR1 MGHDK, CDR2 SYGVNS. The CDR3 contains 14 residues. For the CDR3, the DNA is TGTGCCAGCAGGGATCGAGGGGGTACAGATACGCAGTATTTT. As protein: CASRDRGGTDTQYF.

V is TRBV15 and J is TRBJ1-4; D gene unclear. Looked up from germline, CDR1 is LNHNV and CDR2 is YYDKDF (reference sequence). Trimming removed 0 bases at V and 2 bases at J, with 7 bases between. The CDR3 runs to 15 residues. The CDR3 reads CATSRDEGTNEKLFF. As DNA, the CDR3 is TGTGCCACCAGCAGAGATGAGGGTACTAATGAAAAACTGTTTTTT. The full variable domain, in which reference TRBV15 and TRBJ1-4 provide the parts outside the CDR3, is DAMVIQNPRYQVTQFGKPVTLSCSQTLNHNVMYWYQQKSSQAPKLLFHYYDKDFNNEADTPDNFQSRRPNTSFCFLDIRSPGLGDTAMYLCATSRDEGTNEKLFFGSGTQLSVL.

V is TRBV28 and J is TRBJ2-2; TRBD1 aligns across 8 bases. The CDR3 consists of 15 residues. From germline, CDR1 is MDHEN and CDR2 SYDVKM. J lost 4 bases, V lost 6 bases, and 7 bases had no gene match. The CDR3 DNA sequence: TGTGCCAGCAGAATCGGACAGGGACGCACCGGGGAGCTGTTTTTT. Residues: CASRIGQGRTGELFF.

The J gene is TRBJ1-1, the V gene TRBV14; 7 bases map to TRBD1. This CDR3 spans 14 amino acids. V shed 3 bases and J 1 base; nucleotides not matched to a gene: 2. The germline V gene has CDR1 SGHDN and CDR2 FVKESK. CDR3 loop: CASSHGTANTEAFF. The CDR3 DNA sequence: TGTGCCAGCAGCCATGGGACAGCGAACACTGAAGCTTTCTTT.

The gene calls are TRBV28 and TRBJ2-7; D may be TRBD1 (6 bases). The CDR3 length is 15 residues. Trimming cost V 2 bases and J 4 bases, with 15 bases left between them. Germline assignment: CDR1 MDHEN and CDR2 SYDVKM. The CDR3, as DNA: TGTGCCAGCAGTTTAAGGTACAGGCAGGGGTACGAGCAGTACTTC. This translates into CASSLRYRQGYEQYF.

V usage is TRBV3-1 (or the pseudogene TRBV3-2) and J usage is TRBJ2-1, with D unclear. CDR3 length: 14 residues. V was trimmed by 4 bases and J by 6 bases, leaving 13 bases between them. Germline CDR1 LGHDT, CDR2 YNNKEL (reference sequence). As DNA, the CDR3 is TGTGCCAGCAGCCCCTGCGACGGGTCCAATGAGCAGTTCTTC. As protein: CASSPCDGSNEQFF.

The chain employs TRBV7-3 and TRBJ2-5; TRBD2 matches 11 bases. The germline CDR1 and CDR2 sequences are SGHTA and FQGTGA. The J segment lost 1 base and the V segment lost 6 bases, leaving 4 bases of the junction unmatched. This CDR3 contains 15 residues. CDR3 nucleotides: TGTGCCAGCAGGCCCGGGACTAGCGGCCAAGAGACCCAGTACTTC. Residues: CASRPGTSGQETQYF.

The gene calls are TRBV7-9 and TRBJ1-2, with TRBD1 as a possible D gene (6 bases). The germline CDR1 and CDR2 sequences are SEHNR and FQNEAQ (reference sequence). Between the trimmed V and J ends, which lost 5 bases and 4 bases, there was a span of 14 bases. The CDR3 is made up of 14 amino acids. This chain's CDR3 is CASSPVKGGYGYTF. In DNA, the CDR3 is TGTGCCAGCAGCCCAGTAAAAGGGGGCTATGGCTACACCTTC.

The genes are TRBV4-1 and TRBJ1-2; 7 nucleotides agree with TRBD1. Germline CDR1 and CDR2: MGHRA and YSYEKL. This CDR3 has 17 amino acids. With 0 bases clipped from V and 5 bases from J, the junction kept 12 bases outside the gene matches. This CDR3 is CASSQDLTGSRGYGYTF. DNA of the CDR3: TGCGCCAGCAGCCAAGATCTGACAGGGTCGAGAGGGTATGGCTACACCTTC.

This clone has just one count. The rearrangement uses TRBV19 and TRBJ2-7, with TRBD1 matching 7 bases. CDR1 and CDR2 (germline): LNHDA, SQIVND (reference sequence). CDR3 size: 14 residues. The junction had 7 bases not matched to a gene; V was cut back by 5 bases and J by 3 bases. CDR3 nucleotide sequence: TGTGCCAGTAGTCTGGATAGGGGGCTCTACGAGCAGTACTTC. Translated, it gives CASSLDRGLYEQYF.

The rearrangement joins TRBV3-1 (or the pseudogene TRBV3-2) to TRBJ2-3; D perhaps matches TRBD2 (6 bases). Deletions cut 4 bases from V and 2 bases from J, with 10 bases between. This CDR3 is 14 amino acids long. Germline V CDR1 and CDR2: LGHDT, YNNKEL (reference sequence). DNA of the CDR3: TGTGCCAGCAGCCGGGCGGGGACCACAGATACGCAGTATTTT. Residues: CASSRAGTTDTQYF.

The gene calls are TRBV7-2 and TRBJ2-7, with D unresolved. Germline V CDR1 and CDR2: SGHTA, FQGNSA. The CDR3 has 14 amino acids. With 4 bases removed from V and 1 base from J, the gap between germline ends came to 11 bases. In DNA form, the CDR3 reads TGTGCCAGCAGCTCGGCCAGGTTTTCCTACGAGCAGTACTTC. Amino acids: CASSSARFSYEQYF.

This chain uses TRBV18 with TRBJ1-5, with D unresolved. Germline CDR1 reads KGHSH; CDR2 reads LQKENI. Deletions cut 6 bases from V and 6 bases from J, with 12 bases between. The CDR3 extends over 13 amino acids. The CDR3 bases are TGTGCCAGCTCCCTTCGTGAGGGTCAGCCCCAGCATTTT. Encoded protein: CASSLREGQPQHF.

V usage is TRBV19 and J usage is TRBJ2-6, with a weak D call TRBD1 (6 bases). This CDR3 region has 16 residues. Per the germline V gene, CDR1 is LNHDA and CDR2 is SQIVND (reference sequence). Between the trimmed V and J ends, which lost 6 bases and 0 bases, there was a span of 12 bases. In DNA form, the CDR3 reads TGTGCCAGTAGGGACAGAGTGAACTCTGGGGCCAACGTCCTGACTTTC. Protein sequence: CASRDRVNSGANVLTF.